These 10 T cell receptor beta chains share one sample of origin, sequenced in a study of post-analysis software for immune sequencing data. The antigens of these receptors remain unknown. Unique-molecular-identifier-tagged TCR beta cDNA libraries were used. TCRdb redid the calling of the PCR reads with MiXCR, one entry per CDR3 protein. Of 750,000 to 900,000 distinct CDR3 sequences in the sample, 46% are singletons; the top ten hold around 4.7%. Study-level findings and limits: Patients had higher frequencies than controls of about 5 TRBV segments, including TRBV5-6, TRBV5-1 and TRBV20-1.

The sequenced sample was blood. Receptor source: a girl between 10 and 17 years old with multiple sclerosis.

The rearrangement joins TRBV11-2 to TRBJ1-1, with a tentative D call TRBD1 (6 bases). V was shortened by 5 bases and J by 6 bases, with 16 bases between the two germline ends. Germline CDR1 is SGHAT and CDR2 is FQNNGV. This CDR3 comprises 14 residues. The CDR3 DNA reads TGTGCCAGCAGCATTCAGGACAGCAAGGCTGAAGCTTTCTTT. Its translation: CASSIQDSKAEAFF.

This clonotype was seen more than once but under ten times. The chain links TRBV12-3 or TRBV12-4 to TRBJ2-7; 8 bases match TRBD1. J lost 3 bases, V lost 5 bases, and 9 bases had no gene match. This CDR3 is built from 15 residues. In nucleotides, the CDR3 is TGTGCCAGCAGTAACACTGCCGGGACAGGCTACGAGCAGTACTTC. Protein product: CASSNTAGTGYEQYF.

This clonotype has only a few counts. The CDR3 sequence is CSARTGGWETQYF. The DNA for the CDR3 is TGCAGTGCTAGAACGGGAGGATGGGAGACCCAGTACTTC. The chain is built from TRBV20-1 and TRBJ2-5; 7 bases are shared with TRBD2. The CDR3 loop spans 13 amino acids. With V trimmed by 2 bases and J by 5 bases, 5 bases remained unmatched. Germline CDR1 and CDR2: DFQATT and SNEGSKA (reference sequence).

The chain couples TRBV29-1 to TRBJ2-7, with D perhaps assigned TRBD1 or TRBD2 (5 bases each). CDR3 length equals 13 residues. Germline V gene data show CDR1 as SQVTM and CDR2 as ANQGSEA. Trimming cost V 6 bases and J 2 bases, with 14 bases left between them. DNA for the CDR3: TGCAGCGTGGTCCGGGGCGAAGCCTACGAGCAGTACTTC. Amino acids: CSVVRGEAYEQYF.

V is TRBV28 and J is TRBJ1-5, with TRBD1 as a possible D gene (6 bases). The CDR3 length is 14 residues. Trimming cost V 3 bases and J 5 bases, with 11 bases left between them. From germline, CDR1 is MDHEN and CDR2 SYDVKM. CDR3 residues: CASSLGGPDQPQHF. For the CDR3, the DNA is TGTGCCAGCAGTTTGGGGGGGCCGGATCAGCCCCAGCATTTT.

Details on this clonotype: This may be a read error, as it is one base from a much larger clone. The chain is built from TRBV10-3 and TRBJ2-7; a possible D gene is TRBD2 (6 bases). CDR1 is ENHRY, CDR2 SYGVKD, per germline. Trimming pared 3 bases from V and 2 bases from J, leaving 17 bases between. CDR3 length equals 16 residues. The CDR3 sequence: CAISDQDSGSPYEQYF. The CDR3 DNA reads as TGTGCCATCAGTGACCAAGATAGCGGAAGTCCCTACGAGCAGTACTTC.

This clonotype occurred many times. This chain uses TRBV3-1 with TRBJ2-7; 16 bases map to TRBD2. Germline V gene data show CDR1 as LGHDT and CDR2 as YNNKEL (reference sequence). This CDR3 has 17 amino acids. After removal of 4 bases from V and 0 bases from J, the junction contained 3 bases not matched to a gene. In DNA form, the CDR3 reads TGTGCCAGCAGCCCGGGACTAGCGGGAGGGCTCTCCTACGAGCAGTACTTC. This gives the protein CASSPGLAGGLSYEQYF.

The chain carries TRBV5-6 and TRBJ2-3; D uncertain. The CDR3 is made up of 17 amino acids. CDR1 and CDR2 (germline): SGHDT, YYEEEE. V was trimmed by 1 base and J by 2 bases, leaving 17 bases between them. The CDR3, as DNA: TGTGCCAGCAGCTTGAGAGGCAGCAGACTGGACACAGATACGCAGTATTTT. Translating it yields CASSLRGSRLDTDTQYF.

This clonotype has a handful of counts. The rearrangement links TRBV20-1 to TRBJ2-4; weak D call: TRBD2 (6 bases). The CDR3 consists of 14 residues. Germline lookup yields CDR1 DFQATT and CDR2 SNEGSKA (reference sequence). With 3 bases removed from V and 12 bases from J, the gap between germline ends came to 21 bases. CDR3 amino acids: CSARSSMGGGGQYF. The CDR3 nucleotides read TGCAGTGCTAGGAGCTCCATGGGGGGTGGTGGTCAGTACTTC.

Comment on this clonotype: A much larger clone differs by one base, so this may be a read error. The V and J genes are TRBV20-1 and TRBJ2-1, with 8 bases fitting TRBD2. The CDR3 covers 14 residues. Trimming removed 1 base from V and 5 bases from J; junction bases left unmatched: 4. Germline V lookup: CDR1 DFQATT, CDR2 SNEGSKA (reference sequence). CDR3 DNA: TGCAGTGCTAGAGGGCCAGCGGGAGACAATGAGCAGTTCTTC. Translated, it gives CSARGPAGDNEQFF.